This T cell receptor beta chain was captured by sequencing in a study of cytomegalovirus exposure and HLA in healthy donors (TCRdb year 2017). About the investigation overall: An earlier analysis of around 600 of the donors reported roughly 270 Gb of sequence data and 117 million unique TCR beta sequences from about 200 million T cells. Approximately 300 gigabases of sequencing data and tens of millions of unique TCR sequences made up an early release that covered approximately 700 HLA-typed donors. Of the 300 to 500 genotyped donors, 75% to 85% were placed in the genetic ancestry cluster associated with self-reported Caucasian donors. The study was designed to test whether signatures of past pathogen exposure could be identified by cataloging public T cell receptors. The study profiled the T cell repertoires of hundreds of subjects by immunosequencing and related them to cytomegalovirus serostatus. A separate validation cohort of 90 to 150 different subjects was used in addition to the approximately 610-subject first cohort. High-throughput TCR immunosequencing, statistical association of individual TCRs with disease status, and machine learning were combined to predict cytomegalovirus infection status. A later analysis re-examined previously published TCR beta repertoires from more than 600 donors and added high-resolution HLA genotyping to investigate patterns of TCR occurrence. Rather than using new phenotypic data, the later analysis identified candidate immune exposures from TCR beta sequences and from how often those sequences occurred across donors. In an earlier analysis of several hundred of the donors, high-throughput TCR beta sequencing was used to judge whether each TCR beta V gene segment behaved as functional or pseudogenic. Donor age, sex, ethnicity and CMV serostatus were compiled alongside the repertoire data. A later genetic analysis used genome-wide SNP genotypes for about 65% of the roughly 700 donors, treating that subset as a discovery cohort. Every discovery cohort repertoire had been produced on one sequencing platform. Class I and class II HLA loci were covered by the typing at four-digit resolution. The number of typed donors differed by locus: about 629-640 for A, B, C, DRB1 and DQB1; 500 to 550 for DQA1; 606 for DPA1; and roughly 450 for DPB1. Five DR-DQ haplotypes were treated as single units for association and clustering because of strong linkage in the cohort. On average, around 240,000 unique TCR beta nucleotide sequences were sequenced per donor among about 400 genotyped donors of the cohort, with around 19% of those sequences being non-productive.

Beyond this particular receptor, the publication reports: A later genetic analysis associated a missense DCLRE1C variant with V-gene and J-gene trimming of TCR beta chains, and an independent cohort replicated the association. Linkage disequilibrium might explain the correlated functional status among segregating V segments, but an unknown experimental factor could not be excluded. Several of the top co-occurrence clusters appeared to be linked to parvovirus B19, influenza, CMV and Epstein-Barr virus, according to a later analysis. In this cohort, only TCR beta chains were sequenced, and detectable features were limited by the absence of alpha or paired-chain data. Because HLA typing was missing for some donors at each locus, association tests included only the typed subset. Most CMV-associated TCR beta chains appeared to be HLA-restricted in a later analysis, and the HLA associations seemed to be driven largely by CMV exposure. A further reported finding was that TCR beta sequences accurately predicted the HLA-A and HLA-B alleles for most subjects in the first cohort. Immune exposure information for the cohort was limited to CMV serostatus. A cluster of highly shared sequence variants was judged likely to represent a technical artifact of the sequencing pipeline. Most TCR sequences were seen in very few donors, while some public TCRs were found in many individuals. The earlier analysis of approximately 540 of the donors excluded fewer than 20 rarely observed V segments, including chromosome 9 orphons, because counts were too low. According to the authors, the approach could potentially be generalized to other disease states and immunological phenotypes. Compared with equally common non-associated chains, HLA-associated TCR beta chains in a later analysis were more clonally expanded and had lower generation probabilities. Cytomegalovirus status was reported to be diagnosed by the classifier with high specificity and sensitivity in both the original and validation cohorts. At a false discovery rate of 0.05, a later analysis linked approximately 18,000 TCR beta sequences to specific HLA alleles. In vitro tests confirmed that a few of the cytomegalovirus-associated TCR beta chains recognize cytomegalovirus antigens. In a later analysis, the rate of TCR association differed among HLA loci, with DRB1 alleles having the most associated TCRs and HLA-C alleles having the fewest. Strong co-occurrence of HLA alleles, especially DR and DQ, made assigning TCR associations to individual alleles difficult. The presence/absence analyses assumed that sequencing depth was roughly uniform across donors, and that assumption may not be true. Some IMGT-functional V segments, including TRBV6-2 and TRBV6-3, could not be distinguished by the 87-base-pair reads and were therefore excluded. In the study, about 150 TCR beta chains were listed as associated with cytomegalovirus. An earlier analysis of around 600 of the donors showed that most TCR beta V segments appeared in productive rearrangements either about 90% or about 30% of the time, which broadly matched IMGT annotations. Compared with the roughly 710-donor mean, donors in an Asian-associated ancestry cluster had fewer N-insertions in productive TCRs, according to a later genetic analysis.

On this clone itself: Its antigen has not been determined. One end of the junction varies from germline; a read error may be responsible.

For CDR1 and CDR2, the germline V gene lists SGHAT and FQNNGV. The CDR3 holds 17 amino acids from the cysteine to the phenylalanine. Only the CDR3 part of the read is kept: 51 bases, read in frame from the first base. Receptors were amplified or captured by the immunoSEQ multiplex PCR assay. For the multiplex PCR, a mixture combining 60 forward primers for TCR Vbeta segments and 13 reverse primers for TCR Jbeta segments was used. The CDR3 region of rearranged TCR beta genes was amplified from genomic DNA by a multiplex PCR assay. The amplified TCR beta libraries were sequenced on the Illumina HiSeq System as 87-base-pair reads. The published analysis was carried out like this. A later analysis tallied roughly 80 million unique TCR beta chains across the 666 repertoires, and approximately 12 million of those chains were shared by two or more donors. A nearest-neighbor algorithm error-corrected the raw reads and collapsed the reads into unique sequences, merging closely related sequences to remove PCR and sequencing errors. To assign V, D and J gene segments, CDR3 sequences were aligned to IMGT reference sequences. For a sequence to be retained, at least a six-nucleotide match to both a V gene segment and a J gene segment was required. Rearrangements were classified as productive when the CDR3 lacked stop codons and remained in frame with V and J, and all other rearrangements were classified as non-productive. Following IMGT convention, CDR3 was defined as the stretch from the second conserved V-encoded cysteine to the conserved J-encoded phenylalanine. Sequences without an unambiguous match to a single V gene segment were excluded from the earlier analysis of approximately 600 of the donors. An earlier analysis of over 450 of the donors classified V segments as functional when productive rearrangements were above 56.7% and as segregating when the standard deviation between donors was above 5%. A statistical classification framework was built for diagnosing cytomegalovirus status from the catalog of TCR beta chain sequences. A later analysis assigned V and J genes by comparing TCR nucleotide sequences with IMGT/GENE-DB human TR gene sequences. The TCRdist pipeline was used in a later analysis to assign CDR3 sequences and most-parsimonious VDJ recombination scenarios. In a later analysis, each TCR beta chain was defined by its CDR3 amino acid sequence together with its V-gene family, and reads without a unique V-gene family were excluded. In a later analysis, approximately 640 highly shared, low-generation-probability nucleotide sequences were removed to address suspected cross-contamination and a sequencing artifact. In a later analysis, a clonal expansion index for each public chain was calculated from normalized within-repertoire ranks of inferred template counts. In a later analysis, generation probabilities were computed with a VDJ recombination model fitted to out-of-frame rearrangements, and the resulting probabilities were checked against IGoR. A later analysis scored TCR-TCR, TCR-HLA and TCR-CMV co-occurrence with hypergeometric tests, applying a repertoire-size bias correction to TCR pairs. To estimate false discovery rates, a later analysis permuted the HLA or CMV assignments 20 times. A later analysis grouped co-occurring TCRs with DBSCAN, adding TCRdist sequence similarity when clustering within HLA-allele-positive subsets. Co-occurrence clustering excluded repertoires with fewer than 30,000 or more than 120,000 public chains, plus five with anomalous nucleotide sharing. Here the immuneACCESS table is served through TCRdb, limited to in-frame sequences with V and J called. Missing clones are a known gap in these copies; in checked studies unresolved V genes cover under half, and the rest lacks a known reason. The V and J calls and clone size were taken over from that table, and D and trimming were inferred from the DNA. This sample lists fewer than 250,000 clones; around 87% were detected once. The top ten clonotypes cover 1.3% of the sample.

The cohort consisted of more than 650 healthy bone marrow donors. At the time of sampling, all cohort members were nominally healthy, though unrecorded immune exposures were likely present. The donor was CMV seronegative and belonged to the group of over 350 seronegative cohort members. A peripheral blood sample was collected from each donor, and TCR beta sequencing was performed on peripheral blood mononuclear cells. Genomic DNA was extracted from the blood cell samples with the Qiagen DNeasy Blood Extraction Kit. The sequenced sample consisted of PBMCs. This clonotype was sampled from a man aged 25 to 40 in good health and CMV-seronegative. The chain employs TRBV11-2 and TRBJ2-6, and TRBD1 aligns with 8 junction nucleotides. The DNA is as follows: TGTGCCAGCAGCTTAGGGACAGGGCTCTCTGGGGCCAACGCCCTGACTTTC. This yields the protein CASSLGTGLSGANALTF. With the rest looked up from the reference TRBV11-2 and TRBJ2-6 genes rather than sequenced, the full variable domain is EAGVAQSPRYKIIEKRQSVAFWCNPISGHATLYWYQQILGQGPKLLIQFQNNGVVDDSQLPKDRFSAERLKGVDSTLKIQPAKLEDSAVYLCASSLGTGLSGANALTFGAGSRLTVL.